This T cell receptor (beta chain) was recorded in a study of control samples from healthy donors and cancer patients. V lost 4 bases, J lost 3 bases, and 16 bases lay in between. The CDR3 is made up of 15 amino acids. CDR1 and CDR2 (germline): SGHNT, YYREEE (reference sequence). The protocol was immunoSEQ multiplex PCR, while the TCRdb copy is restricted to in-frame clones and leaves out a portion. The table shows about 86,000 clones, with around nine tenths occurring only once. This receptor was taken from a woman in her forties or fifties with colorectal cancer. The sequencing input was PBMCs. The chain is built from TRBV5-4 and TRBJ1-2, with D hard to call. For the CDR3, the DNA is TGTGCCAGCAGCGTTCGAGGGTCGCTTTACTATGGCTACACCTTC. Translated: CASSVRGSLYYGYTF.